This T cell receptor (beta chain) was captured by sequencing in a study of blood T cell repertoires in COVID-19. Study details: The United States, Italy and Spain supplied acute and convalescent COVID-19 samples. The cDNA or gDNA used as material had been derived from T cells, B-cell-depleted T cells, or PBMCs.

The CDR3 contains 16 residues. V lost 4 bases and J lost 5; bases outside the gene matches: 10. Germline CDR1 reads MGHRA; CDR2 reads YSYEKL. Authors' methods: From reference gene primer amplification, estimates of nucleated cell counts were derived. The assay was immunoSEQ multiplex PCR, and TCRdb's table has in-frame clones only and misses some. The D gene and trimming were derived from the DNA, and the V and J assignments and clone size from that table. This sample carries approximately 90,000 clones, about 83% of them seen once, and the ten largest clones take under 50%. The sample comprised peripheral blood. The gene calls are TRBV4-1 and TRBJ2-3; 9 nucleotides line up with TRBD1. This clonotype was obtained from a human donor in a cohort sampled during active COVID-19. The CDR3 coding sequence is TGCGCCAGCAGCCTTGGACCGGGACAGGGTAAAGATACGCAGTATTTT. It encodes CASSLGPGQGKDTQYF.